One and the same sample provided the 10 T cell receptor beta chains below, sequenced in a study of cytomegalovirus exposure and HLA in healthy donors. 60 Vbeta and 13 Jbeta primers were used in PCR. Data came from immunoSEQ multiplex PCR; TCRdb stores just in-frame clones and leaves some out. The sample yields around 85,000 clones, nearly 80% seen once. The sequenced sample was PBMCs. All receptors derive from a woman aged 45-65 years in good health and CMV-seropositive.

This chain joins TRBV2 and TRBJ1-2; TRBD1 matches at 7 bases. The CDR3 is 15 residues long. Germline assignment: CDR1 SNHLY and CDR2 FYNNEI. V trimming: 2 bases; J trimming: 2 bases; junction bases outside the gene matches: 5. CDR3 amino acids: CASSERGTANYGYTF. DNA of the CDR3: TGTGCCAGCAGTGAAAGGGGGACAGCAAACTATGGCTACACCTTC.

This clone has a single count. The V and J genes are TRBV23-1 and TRBJ1-5; TRBD1 matches 7 bases. TRBV23-1 belongs to the ORF category, with a function that is uncertain. V gave up 3 bases and J gave up 2 bases; unmatched junction bases: 10. The CDR3 is made up of 17 amino acids. The CDR3 region has the DNA TGCGCCAGCAGTCACCGCGAGGTAACAGGGGGCAATCAGCCCCAGCATTTT. Encoded protein: CASSHREVTGGNQPQHF.

This clone was counted a single time. The rearrangement joins TRBV7-6 to TRBJ1-1; 7 nucleotides align to TRBD1. The length of the CDR3 is 14 residues. Unmatched junction bases numbered 3, after V lost 4 bases and J lost 1 base. Germline V gives CDR1 SGHVS, CDR2 FNYEAQ. The CDR3 spells CASSSTGENTEAFF. The CDR3 bases are TGTGCCAGCAGCTCCACAGGGGAGAACACTGAAGCTTTCTTT.

This clone was found once. V is TRBV10-1 and J is TRBJ2-1; no reliable D call. The germline V gene encodes CDR1 WNHNN and CDR2 SYGVQD (reference sequence). The CDR3 has 12 residues. V was pared by 5 bases and J by 6 bases, with 8 bases between. The CDR3 protein is CASSHGSNEQFF. DNA of the CDR3: TGCGCCAGCAGTCACGGGTCCAATGAGCAGTTCTTC.

The J gene is TRBJ1-4, the V gene TRBV7-9; 8 bases match TRBD1. Germline V gene data show CDR1 as SEHNR and CDR2 as FQNEAQ (reference sequence). Trimming cost V 5 bases and J 5 bases; bases outside gene matches: 7. The CDR3 runs to 15 residues. The CDR3 loop is CASSPAGGGNEKLFF. CDR3 nucleotide sequence: TGTGCCAGCAGCCCGGCAGGGGGCGGGAATGAAAAACTGTTTTTT.

The sample holds one count of this clone. This chain uses TRBV27 with TRBJ1-4; D ambiguous. Trimming left V 0 bases short and J 7 bases short, with 12 bases between. This CDR3 comprises 15 residues. Germline V gene sequence: CDR1 MNHEY, CDR2 SMNVEV (reference sequence). In DNA form, the CDR3 reads TGTGCCAGCAGTTTATCGCGAGGGAGCGGTGAAAAACTGTTTTTT. Translating gives CASSLSRGSGEKLFF.

The chain's CDR3 is CASSRPTAQGANVLTF. Written as DNA, the CDR3 is TGCGCCAGCAGCCGCCCGACAGCCCAAGGAGCCAACGTCCTGACTTTC. The rearrangement uses TRBV4-1 and TRBJ2-6, with a tentative D call TRBD1 (5 bases). Germline CDR1 MGHRA, CDR2 YSYEKL. The V and J ends lost 4 bases and 7 bases respectively, with 17 bases between them. The CDR3 contains 16 residues.

About this clone: The junction departs from germline at one end; a sequencing error may be responsible. This chain links TRBV7-9 with TRBJ2-2, with 14 positions matching TRBD2. Germline lookup yields CDR1 SEHNR and CDR2 FQNEAQ (reference sequence). The CDR3 runs 16 residues. CDR3 sequence reads: CSSSLGTSGRTGELFF. As DNA, the CDR3 is TGTTCCAGCAGCTTAGGGACTAGCGGGAGAACCGGGGAGCTGTTTTTT.

CDR3 sequence reads: CATTGSLGGELFF. The CDR3 nucleotides are TGCGCCACCACCGGGTCTTTAGGCGGGGAGCTGTTTTTT. The J gene is TRBJ2-2, the V gene TRBV10-1; D remains unclear. CDR3 length: 13 amino acids. Germline CDR1 is WNHNN and CDR2 is SYGVQD (reference sequence). V gave up 10 bases and J gave up 7 bases, with 16 bases separating them.

V usage is TRBV11-3 and J usage is TRBJ2-1; a weak D match, TRBD2 (5 bases). The CDR3 extends over 14 amino acids. Trimming removed 4 bases from V and 1 base from J, with 8 bases in between. Germline CDR1 and CDR2: SGHNT and YENEEA. The CDR3 DNA reads TGTGCCAGCAGCTCGGAGGCATCCTACAATGAGCAGTTCTTC. The encoded protein is CASSSEASYNEQFF.